This is a list of T cell receptor beta chains from one sample in a study of blood T cell repertoires in COVID-19. Some clones are missing from TCRdb's copy, which holds only in-frame ones; the method was immunoSEQ multiplex PCR. The sample carries about 270,000 clones, 75% to 95% recorded once. The sample was peripheral blood. These receptors originate from a person under 30 with COVID-19, enrolled during active disease. Both conserved end residues are part of each CDR3. The D gene is left open where the match is weak.

d_gene	v_gene	j_gene	CDR3nt	CDR3aa
TRBD1	TRBV19	TRBJ1-5	TGTGCCAGTAGTATTCGTGGGACAGGGTGGTATAGCAATCAGCCCCAGCATTTT	CASSIRGTGWYSNQPQHF
TRBD1	TRBV14	TRBJ2-5	TGTGCCAGCAGCCAGGGGACAGGGGTTCGGGAGACCCAGTACTTC	CASSQGTGVRETQYF
-	TRBV13	TRBJ2-3	TGTGCCAGCAGCCCTTACGGGGGTGACACAGATACGCAGTATTTT	CASSPYGGDTDTQYF
TRBD2	TRBV13	TRBJ2-3	TGTGCCAGCAGCTTAAAGTCTGCGGGAGGAGGGCATTTT	CASSLKSAGGGHF
TRBD2	TRBV3-1/TRBV3-2	TRBJ2-3	TGTGCCAGCAGCCACAGCCCCTCACGGCGGGAGGGCTCCACAGATACGCAGTATTTT	CASSHSPSRREGSTDTQYF
TRBD1	TRBV5-5	TRBJ2-2	TGTGCCAGCAGCCAAGAGGACAGGGGGAACACCGGGGAGCTGTTTTTT	CASSQEDRGNTGELFF
TRBD2	TRBV28	TRBJ2-7	TGTGCCAGCAGTTCTTCTAGCGGGAGCTCCTACGAGCAGTACTTC	CASSSSSGSSYEQYF
-	TRBV28	TRBJ1-2	TGTGCCAGCAGTTTTATAGATCTTGATGGCTACACCTTC	CASSFIDLDGYTF
TRBD2	TRBV5-1	TRBJ2-1	TGCGCCAGCAGCCACGGACTAGCGGGAGGTAATGAGCAGTTCTTC	CASSHGLAGGNEQFF
TRBD2	TRBV7-2	TRBJ2-7	TGTGCCAGCGCTGTCGAGCGGGAGGACGAGCAGTACTTC	CASAVEREDEQYF
TRBD2	TRBV7-9	TRBJ2-7	TGTGCCAGCAGCCGGGACTACGGCTACGAGCAGTACTTC	CASSRDYGYEQYF
-	TRBV27	TRBJ1-2	TGTGCCAGCAGTCCCCGGGACACGGGGTATGGCTACACCTTC	CASSPRDTGYGYTF
-	TRBV10-3	TRBJ2-3	TGTGCCGTCATAGGAGTTGGAACAGATACGCAGTATTTT	CAVIGVGTDTQYF
TRBD2	TRBV19	TRBJ2-7	TGTGCCAGTAGCCCGGGACTAGTCTACGAGCAGTACTTC	CASSPGLVYEQYF
-	TRBV29-1	TRBJ2-7	TGCAGCGTTGAAGACCAAGGGGATTACGAGCAGTACTTC	CSVEDQGDYEQYF
TRBD1	TRBV10-3	TRBJ1-1	TGTGCCATCAGTGGAAACAGGGGGACTGAAGCTTTCTTT	CAISGNRGTEAFF
TRBD1	TRBV9	TRBJ2-5	TGTGCCAGCAGCGGCCGACAGGGGTACCAAGAGACCCAGTACTTC	CASSGRQGYQETQYF
-	TRBV6-2/TRBV6-3	TRBJ1-2	TGTGCCAGCAGTTACGCAGGGGAAATCTATGGCTACACCTTC	CASSYAGEIYGYTF
-	TRBV28	TRBJ1-2	TGTGCCAGCATCGGAGGGAATGGCGGCTACACCTTC	CASIGGNGGYTF
-	TRBV18	TRBJ2-1	TGTGCCAGCTCACCCCTAGGAAATGAGCAGTTCTTC	CASSPLGNEQFF
TRBD1	TRBV6-4	TRBJ2-5	TGTGCCAGCACCGGACAGGGGGGACGCTCACTAGCGCCAGAGACCCAGTACTTC	CASTGQGGRSLAPETQYF
TRBD2	TRBV19	TRBJ2-7	TGTGCCAGTAGTTCCCTAGCGGGAGTCCCCTACGAGCAGTACTTC	CASSSLAGVPYEQYF